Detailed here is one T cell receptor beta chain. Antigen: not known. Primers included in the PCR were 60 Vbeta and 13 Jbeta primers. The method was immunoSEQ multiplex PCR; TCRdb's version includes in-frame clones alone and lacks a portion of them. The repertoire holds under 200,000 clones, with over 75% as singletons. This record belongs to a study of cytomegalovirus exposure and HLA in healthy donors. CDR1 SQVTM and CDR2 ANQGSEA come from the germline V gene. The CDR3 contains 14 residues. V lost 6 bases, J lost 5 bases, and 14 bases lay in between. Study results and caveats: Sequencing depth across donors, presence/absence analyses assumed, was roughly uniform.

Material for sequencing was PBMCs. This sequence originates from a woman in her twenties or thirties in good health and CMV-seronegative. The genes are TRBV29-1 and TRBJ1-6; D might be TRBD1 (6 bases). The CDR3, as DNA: TGCAGCGTGTCACAGGGATGGGATAATTCACCCCTCCACTTT. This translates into CSVSQGWDNSPLHF. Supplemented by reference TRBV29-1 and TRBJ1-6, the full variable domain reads SAVISQKPSRDICQRGTSLTIQCQVDSQVTMMFWYRQQPGQSLTLIATANQGSEATYESGFVIDKFPISRPNLTFSTLTVSNMSPEDSSIYLCSVSQGWDNSPLHFGNGTRLTVT.